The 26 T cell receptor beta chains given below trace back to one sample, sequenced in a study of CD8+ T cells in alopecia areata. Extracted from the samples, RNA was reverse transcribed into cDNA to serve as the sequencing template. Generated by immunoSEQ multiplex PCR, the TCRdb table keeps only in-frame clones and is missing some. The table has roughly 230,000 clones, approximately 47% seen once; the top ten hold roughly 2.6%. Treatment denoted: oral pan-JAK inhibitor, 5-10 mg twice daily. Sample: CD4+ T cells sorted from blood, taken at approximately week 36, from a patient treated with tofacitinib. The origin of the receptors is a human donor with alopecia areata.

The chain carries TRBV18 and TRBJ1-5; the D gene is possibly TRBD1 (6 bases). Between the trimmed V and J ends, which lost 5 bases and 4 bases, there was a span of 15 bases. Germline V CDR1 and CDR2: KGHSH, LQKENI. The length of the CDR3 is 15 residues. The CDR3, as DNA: TGTGCCAGCTCAACGGGGGCAGGGCGTAATCAGCCCCAGCATTTT. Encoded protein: CASSTGAGRNQPQHF.

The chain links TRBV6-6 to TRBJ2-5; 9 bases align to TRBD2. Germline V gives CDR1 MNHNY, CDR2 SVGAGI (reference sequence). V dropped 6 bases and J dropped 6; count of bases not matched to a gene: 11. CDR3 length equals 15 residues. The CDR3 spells CASSRGLADYKTQYF. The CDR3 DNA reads TGTGCCAGCAGCCGGGGACTAGCCGATTATAAGACCCAGTACTTC.

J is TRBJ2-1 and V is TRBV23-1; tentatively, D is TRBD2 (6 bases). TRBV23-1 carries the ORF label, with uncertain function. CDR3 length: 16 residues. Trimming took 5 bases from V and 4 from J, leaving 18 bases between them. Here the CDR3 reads CASSRAQMAGYNEQFF. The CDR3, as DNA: TGCGCCAGCAGTAGGGCCCAAATGGCGGGATACAATGAGCAGTTCTTC.

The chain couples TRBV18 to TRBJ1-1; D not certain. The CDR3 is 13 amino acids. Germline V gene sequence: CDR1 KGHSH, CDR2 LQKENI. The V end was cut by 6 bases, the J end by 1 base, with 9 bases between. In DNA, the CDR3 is TGTGCCAGCTCCCCAGACCCGAACACTGAAGCTTTCTTT. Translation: CASSPDPNTEAFF.

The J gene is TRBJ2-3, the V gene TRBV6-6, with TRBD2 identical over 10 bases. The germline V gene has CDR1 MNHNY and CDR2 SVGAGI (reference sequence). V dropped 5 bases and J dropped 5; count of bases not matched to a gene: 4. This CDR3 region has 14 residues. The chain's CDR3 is CASSLAGEVDTQYF. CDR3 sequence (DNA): TGTGCCAGCAGTCTAGCGGGAGAGGTAGATACGCAGTATTTT.

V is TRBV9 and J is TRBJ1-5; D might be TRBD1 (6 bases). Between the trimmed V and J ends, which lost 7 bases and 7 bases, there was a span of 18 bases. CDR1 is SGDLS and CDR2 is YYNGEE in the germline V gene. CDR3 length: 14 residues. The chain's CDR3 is CASYRNRVEQPQHF. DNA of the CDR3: TGTGCCAGCTACCGTAACAGGGTCGAGCAGCCCCAGCATTTT.

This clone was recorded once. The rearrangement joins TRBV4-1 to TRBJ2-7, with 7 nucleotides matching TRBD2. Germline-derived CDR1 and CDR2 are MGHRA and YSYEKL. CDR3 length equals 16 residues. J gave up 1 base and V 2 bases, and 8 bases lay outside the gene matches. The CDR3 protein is CASSQSGGVRSYEQYF. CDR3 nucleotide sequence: TGCGCCAGCAGCCAATCTGGGGGGGTTAGGTCCTACGAGCAGTACTTC.

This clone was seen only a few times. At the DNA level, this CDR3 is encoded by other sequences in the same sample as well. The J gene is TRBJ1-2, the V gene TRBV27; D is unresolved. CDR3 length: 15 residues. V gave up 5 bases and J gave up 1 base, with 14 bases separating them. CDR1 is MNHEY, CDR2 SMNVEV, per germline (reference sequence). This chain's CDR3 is CASSLSPRGNYGYTF. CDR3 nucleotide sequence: TGTGCCAGCAGTCTGTCCCCCAGAGGTAACTATGGCTACACCTTC.

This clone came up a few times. CDR3 sequence reads: CASSSGTGSGELFF. CDR3 DNA: TGTGCCAGCAGCTCCGGGACAGGGTCCGGGGAGCTGTTTTTT. This chain links TRBV7-9 with TRBJ2-2; the match to TRBD1 covers 9 bases. V trimming: 4 bases; J trimming: 6 bases; junction bases outside the gene matches: 3. Looked up from germline, CDR1 is SEHNR and CDR2 is FQNEAQ (reference sequence). The CDR3 covers 14 residues.

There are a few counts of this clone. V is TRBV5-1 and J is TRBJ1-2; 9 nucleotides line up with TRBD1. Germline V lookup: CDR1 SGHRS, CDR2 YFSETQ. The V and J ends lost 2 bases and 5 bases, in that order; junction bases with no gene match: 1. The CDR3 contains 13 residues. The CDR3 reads CASSFGTGYGYTF. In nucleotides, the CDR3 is TGCGCCAGCAGCTTCGGGACAGGGTATGGCTACACCTTC.

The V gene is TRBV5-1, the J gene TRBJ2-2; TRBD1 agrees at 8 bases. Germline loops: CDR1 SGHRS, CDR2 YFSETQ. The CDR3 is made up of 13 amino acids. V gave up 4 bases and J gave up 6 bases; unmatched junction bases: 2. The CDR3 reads CASSAQGAGELFF. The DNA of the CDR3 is TGCGCCAGCAGCGCACAGGGGGCCGGGGAGCTGTTTTTT.

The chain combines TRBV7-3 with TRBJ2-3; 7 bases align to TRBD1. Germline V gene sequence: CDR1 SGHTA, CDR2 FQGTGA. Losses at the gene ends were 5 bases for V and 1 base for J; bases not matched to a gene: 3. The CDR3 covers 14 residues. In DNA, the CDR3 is TGTGCCAGCAGCCTCGGACAGGGCACAGATACGCAGTATTTT. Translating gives CASSLGQGTDTQYF.

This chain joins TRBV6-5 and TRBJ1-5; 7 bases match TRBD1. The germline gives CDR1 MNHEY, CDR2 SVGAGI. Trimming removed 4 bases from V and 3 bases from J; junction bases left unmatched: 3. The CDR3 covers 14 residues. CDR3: CASSLDRDNQPQHF. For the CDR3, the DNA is TGTGCCAGCAGTTTAGACAGGGACAATCAGCCCCAGCATTTT.

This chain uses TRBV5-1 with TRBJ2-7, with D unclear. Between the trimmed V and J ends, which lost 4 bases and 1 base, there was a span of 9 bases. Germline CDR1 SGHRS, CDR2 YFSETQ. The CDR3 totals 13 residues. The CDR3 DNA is TGCGCCAGCAGCGCCAAGGATTCCTACGAGCAGTACTTC. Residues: CASSAKDSYEQYF.

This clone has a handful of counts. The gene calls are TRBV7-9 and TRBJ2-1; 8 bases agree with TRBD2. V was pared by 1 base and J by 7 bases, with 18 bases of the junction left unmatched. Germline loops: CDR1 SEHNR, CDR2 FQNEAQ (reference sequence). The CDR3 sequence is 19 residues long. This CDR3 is CASSLDKPGLVSFENEQFF. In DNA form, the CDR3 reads TGTGCCAGCAGCTTAGACAAACCGGGACTAGTCTCCTTTGAGAATGAGCAGTTCTTC. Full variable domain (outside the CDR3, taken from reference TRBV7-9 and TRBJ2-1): DTGVSQNPRHKITKRGQNVTFRCDPISEHNRLYWYRQTLGQGPEFLTYFQNEAQLEKSRLLSDRFSAERPKGSFSTLEIQRTEQGDSAMYLCASSLDKPGLVSFENEQFFGPGTRLTVL.

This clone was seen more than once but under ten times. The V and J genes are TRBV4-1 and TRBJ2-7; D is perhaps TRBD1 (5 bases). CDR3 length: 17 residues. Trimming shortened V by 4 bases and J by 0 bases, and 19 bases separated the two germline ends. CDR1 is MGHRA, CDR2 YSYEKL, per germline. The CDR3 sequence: CASSPLGSQGLSYEQYF. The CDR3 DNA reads TGCGCCAGCAGCCCCCTGGGCTCGCAGGGCCTCTCCTACGAGCAGTACTTC.

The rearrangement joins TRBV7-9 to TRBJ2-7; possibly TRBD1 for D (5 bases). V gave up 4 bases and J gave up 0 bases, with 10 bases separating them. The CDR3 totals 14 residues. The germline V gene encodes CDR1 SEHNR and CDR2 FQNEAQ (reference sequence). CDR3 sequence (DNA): TGTGCCAGCAGCTCAGGGTCAAGCTCCTACGAGCAGTACTTC. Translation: CASSSGSSSYEQYF.

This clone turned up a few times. CDR3 nucleotides: TGTGCCAGCACCAAAGAGAGGGACGGTTATCAGCCCCAGCATTTT. It yields the protein CASTKERDGYQPQHF. The chain employs TRBV7-2 and TRBJ1-5; TRBD1 is a possible D gene (5 bases). The CDR3 loop spans 15 amino acids. V was clipped by 7 bases and J by 5 bases, with 18 bases between them. CDR1 is SGHTA and CDR2 is FQGNSA in the germline V gene.

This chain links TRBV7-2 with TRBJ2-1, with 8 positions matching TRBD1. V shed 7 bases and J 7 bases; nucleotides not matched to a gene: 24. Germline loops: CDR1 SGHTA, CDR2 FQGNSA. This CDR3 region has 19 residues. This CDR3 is CASNYGDRYPAPRGNEQFF. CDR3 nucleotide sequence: TGTGCCAGCAACTACGGGGACAGGTACCCCGCTCCCCGGGGGAATGAGCAGTTCTTC.

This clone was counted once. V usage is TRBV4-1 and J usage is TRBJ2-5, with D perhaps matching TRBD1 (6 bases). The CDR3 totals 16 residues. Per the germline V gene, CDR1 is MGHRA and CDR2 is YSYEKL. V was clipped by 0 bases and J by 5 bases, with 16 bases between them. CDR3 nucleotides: TGCGCCAGCAGCCAAGAGGGGGCCCTGCCTTGGGAGACCCAGTACTTC. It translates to CASSQEGALPWETQYF.

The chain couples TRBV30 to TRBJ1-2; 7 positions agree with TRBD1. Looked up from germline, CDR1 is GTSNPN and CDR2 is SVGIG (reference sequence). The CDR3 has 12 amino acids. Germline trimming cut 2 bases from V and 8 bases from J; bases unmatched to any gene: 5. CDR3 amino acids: CAWSITGDGYTF. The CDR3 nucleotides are TGTGCCTGGAGTATAACAGGGGACGGCTACACCTTC.

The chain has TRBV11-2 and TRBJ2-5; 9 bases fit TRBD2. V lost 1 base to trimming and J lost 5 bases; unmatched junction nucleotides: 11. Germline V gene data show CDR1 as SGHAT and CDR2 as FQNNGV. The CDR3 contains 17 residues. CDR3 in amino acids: CASSLGQLAGPRETQYF. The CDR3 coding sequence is TGTGCCAGCAGCTTAGGGCAGCTAGCGGGGCCCCGTGAGACCCAGTACTTC.

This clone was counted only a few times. This CDR3 reads CSHMGGGTTGELFF. In DNA, the CDR3 is TGCAGCCACATGGGGGGTGGGACCACCGGGGAGCTGTTTTTT. This chain joins TRBV29-1 and TRBJ2-2; tentative D call: TRBD2 (6 bases). The CDR3 spans 14 residues. V lost 8 bases, J lost 4 bases, and 17 bases lay in between. The germline CDR1 and CDR2 sequences are SQVTM and ANQGSEA.

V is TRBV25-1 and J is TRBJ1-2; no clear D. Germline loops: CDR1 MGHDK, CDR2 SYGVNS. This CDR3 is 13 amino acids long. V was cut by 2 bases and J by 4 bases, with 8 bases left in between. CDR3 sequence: CASSEIWGYGYTF. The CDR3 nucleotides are TGTGCCAGCAGTGAAATTTGGGGCTATGGCTACACCTTC.

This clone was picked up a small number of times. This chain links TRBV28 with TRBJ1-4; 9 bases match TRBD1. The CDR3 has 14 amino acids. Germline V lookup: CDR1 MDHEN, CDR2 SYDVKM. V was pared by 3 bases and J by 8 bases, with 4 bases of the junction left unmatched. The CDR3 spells CASSFDRGDEKLFF. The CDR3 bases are TGTGCCAGCAGTTTCGACAGGGGGGACGAAAAACTGTTTTTT.

The CDR3 DNA follows: TGCGCCAGCAGCCCCGTTATGGGGTCTTATTCCACAGATACGCAGTATTTT. Translating gives CASSPVMGSYSTDTQYF. This rearrangement joins TRBV5-1 to TRBJ2-3; D unresolved. Trimming took 4 bases from V and 2 from J, leaving 20 bases between them. CDR1 is SGHRS and CDR2 is YFSETQ in the germline V gene. The CDR3 runs to 17 residues.